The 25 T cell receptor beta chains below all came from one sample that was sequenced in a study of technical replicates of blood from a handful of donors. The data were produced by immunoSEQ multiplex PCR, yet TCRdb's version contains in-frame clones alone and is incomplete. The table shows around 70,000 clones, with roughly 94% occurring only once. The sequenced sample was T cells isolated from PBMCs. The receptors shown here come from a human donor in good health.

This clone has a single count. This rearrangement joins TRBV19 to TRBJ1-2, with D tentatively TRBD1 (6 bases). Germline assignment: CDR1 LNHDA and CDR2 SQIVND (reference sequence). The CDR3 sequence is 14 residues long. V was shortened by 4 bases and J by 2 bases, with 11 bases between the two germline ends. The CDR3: CASSRTVLNYGYTF. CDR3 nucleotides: TGTGCCAGTAGTAGGACAGTTTTAAACTATGGCTACACCTTC.

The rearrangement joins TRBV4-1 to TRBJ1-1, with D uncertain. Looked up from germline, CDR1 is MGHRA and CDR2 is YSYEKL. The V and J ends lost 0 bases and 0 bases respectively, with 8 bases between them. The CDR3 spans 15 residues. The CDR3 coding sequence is TGCGCCAGCAGCCAAGAGCGGGCCCTGAACACTGAAGCTTTCTTT. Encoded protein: CASSQERALNTEAFF.

DNA for the CDR3: TGTGCCAGCAGCTTGGATTTCCTAGCCCGAGGGGATACGCAGTATTTT. It specifies CASSLDFLARGDTQYF. The chain recombines TRBV5-8 with TRBJ2-3; weak D call: TRBD2 (5 bases). Germline assignment: CDR1 SGHTS and CDR2 YDEGEE. V lost 0 bases to trimming and J lost 6 bases, with 17 bases between them. The CDR3 has 16 residues.

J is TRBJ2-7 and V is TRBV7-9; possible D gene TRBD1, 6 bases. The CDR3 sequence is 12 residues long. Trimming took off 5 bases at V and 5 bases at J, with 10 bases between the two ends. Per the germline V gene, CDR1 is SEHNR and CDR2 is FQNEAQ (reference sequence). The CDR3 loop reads CASSQGHDEQYF. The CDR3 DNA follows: TGTGCCAGCAGCCAGGGACACGACGAGCAGTACTTC.

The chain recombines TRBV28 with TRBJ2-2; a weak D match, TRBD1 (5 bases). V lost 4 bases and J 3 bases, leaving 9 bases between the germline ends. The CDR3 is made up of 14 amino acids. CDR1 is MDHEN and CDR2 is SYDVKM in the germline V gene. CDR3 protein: CASSSTVYTGELFF. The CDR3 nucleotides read TGTGCCAGCAGTTCGACAGTGTACACCGGGGAGCTGTTTTTT.

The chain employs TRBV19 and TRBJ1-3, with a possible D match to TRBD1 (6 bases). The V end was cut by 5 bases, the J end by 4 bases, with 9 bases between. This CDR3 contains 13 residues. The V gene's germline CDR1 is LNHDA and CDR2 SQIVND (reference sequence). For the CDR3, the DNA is TGTGCCAGTAGTCCAACAGGGGGAAACACCATATATTTT. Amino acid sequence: CASSPTGGNTIYF.

The CDR3 DNA sequence: TGTGCCAGCACTGCGAGTTATTTGAACACCGGGGAGCTGTTTTTT. Translated, it gives CASTASYLNTGELFF. This chain links TRBV6-5 with TRBJ2-2; D is uncertain. CDR1 is MNHEY and CDR2 is SVGAGI in the germline V gene. The CDR3 consists of 15 residues. The germline V and J ends were trimmed by 7 bases and 1 base, with 13 bases remaining between them.

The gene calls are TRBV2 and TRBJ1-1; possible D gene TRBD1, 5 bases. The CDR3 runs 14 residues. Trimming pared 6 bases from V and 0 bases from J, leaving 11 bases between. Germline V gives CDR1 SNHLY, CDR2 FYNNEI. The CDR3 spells CASSLQGLNTEAFF. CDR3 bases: TGTGCCAGCAGCCTTCAGGGCCTGAACACTGAAGCTTTCTTT.

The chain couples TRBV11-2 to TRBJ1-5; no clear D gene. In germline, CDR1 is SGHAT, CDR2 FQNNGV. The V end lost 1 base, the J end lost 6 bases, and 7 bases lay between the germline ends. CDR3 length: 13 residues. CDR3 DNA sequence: TGTGCCAGCAGCTTAGGCGTCGGTCAGCCCCAGCATTTT. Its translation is CASSLGVGQPQHF.

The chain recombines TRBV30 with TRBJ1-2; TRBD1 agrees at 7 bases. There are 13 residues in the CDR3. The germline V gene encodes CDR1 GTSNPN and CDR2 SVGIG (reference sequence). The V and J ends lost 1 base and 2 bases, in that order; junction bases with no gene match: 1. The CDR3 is CAWSATGNYGYTF. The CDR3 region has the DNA TGTGCCTGGAGTGCGACAGGGAACTATGGCTACACCTTC.

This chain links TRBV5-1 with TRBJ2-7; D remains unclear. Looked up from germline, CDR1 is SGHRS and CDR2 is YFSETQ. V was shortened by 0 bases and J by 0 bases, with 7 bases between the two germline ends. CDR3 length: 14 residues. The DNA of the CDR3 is TGCGCCAGCAGCTTGGTCCTGAGCTCCTACGAGCAGTACTTC. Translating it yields CASSLVLSSYEQYF.

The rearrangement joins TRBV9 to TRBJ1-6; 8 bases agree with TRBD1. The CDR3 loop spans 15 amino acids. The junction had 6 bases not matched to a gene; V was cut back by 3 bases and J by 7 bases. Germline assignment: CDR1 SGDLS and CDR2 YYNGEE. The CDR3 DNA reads TGTGCCAGCAGCGCAAGACAGGGGAACAATTCACCCCTCCACTTT. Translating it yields CASSARQGNNSPLHF.

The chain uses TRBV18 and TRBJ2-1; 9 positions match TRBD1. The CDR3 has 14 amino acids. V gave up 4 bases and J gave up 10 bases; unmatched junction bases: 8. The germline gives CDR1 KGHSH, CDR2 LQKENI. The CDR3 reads CASSLGQGSGEQFF. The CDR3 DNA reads TGTGCCAGCTCACTGGGACAGGGTAGTGGGGAGCAGTTCTTC. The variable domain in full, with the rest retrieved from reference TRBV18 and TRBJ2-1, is NAGVMQNPRHLVRRRGQEARLRCSPMKGHSHVYWYRQLPEEGLKFMVYLQKENIIDESGMPKERFSAEFPKEGPSILRIQQVVRGDSAAYFCASSLGQGSGEQFFGPGTRLTVL.

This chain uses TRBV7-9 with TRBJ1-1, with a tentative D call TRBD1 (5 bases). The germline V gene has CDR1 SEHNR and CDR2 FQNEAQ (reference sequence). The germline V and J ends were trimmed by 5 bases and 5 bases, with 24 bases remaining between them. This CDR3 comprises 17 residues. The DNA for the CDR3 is TGTGCCAGCAGCCGGTCCGGGGGTTCGGCTTTATCGACTGAAGCTTTCTTT. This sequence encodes CASSRSGGSALSTEAFF. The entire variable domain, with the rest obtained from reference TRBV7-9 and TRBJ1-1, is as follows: DTGVSQNPRHKITKRGQNVTFRCDPISEHNRLYWYRQTLGQGPEFLTYFQNEAQLEKSRLLSDRFSAERPKGSFSTLEIQRTEQGDSAMYLCASSRSGGSALSTEAFFGQGTRLTVV.

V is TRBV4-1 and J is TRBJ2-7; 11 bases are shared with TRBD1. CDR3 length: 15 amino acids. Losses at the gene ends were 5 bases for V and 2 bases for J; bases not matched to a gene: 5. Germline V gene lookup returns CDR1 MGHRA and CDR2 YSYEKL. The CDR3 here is CASSKPGQGAYEQYF. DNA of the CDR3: TGCGCCAGCAGCAAACCGGGACAGGGGGCCTACGAGCAGTACTTC.

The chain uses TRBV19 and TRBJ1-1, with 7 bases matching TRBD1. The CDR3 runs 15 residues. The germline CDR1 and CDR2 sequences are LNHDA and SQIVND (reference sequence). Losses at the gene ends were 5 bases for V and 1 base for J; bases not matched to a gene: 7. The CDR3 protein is CASSYDRVENTEAFF. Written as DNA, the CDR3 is TGTGCCAGTAGTTATGACAGGGTTGAGAACACTGAAGCTTTCTTT.

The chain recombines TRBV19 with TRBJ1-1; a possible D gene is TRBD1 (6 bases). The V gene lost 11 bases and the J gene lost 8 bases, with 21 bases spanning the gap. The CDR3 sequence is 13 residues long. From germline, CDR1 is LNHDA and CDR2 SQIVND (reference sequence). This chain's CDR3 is CAPWATRGLEAFF. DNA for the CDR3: TGTGCCCCCTGGGCTACCAGGGGCTTGGAAGCTTTCTTT.

Written as DNA, the CDR3 is TGTGCCAGTAGTACAAACTCACAGGGAAGGGAAGCTTTCTTT. Translation: CASSTNSQGREAFF. V usage is TRBV19 and J usage is TRBJ1-1; the D gene is possibly TRBD1 (6 bases). Between the trimmed V and J ends, which lost 4 bases and 8 bases, there was a span of 17 bases. This CDR3 spans 14 amino acids. Germline V gene lookup returns CDR1 LNHDA and CDR2 SQIVND (reference sequence).

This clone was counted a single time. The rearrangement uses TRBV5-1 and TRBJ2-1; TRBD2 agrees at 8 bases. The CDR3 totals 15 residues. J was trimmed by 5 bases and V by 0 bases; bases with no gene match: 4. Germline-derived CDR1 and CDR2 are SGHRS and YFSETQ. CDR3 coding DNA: TGCGCCAGCAGCTTGGATCGAGCGGGAGACAATGAGCAGTTCTTC. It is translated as CASSLDRAGDNEQFF.

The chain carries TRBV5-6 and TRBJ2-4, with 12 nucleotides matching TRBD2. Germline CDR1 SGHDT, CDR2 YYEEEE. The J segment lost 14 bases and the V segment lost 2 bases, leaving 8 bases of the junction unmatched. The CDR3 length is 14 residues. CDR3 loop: CASSFGLAGSVEYF. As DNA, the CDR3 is TGTGCCAGCAGCTTTGGACTAGCGGGAAGTGTCGAGTACTTC.

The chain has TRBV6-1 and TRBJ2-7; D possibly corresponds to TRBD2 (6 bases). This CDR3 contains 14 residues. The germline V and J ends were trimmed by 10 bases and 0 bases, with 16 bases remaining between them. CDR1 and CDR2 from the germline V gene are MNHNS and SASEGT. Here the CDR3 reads CATSLAGISYEQYF. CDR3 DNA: TGTGCCACCTCACTAGCAGGCATCTCCTACGAGCAGTACTTC.

The CDR3 region is CASSPRADRAEQYF. Written as DNA, the CDR3 is TGTGCCAGCAGCCCCAGAGCGGACAGGGCCGAGCAGTACTTC. The chain links TRBV6-6 to TRBJ2-7; 8 nucleotides line up with TRBD1. The V gene end was trimmed by 6 bases and the J gene end by 6 bases; junction bases not matched to a gene: 10. Germline V gene lookup returns CDR1 MNHNY and CDR2 SVGAGI (reference sequence). The CDR3 runs 14 residues.

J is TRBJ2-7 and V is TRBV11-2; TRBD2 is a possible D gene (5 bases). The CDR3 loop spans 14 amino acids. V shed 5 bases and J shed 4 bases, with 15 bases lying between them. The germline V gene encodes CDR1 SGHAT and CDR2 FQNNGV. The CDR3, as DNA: TGTGCCAGCAGCCCCGGAGCCAGCGGTTACGAGCAGTACTTC. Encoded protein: CASSPGASGYEQYF. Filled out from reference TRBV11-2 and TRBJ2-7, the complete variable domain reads EAGVAQSPRYKIIEKRQSVAFWCNPISGHATLYWYQQILGQGPKLLIQFQNNGVVDDSQLPKDRFSAERLKGVDSTLKIQPAKLEDSAVYLCASSPGASGYEQYFGPGTRLTVT.

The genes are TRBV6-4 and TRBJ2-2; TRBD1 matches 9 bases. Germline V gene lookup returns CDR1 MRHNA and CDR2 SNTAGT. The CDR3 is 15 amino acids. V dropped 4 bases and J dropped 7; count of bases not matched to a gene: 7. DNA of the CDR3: TGTGCCAGCAGTGGCCGGGACAGGGCTCACGGGGAGCTGTTTTTT. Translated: CASSGRDRAHGELFF.

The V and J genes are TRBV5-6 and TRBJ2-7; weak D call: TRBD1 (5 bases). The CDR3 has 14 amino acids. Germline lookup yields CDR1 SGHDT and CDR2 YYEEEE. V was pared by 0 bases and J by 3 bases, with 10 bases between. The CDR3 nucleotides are TGTGCCAGCAGCTTGGCAGGGTCGAGCTACGAGCAGTACTTC. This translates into CASSLAGSSYEQYF.